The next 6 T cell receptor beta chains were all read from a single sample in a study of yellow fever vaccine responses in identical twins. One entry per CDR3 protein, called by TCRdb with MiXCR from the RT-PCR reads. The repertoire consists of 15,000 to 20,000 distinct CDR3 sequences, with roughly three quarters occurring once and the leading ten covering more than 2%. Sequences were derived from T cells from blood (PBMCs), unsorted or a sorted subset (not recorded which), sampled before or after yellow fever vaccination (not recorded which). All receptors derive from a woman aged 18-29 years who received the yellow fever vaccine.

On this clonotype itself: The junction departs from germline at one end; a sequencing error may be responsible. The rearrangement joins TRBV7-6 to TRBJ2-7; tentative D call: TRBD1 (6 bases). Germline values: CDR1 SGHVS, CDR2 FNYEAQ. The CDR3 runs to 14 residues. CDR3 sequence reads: CASSLAGGSSEQYF. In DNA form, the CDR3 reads TGTGCCAGCAGCTTAGCAGGGGGATCCTCCGAGCAGTACTTC.

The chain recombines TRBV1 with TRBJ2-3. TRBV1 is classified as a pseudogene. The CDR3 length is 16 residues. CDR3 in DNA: TGCACCAGCAGCCAAGGTTTAGGGTTTAGCACAGATACGCAGTATTTT. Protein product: CTSSQGLGFSTDTQYF.

For the CDR3, the DNA is TGTGCCAGCAGTCCTCAGCGGGGCCCCTACGAGCAGTACTTC. Its protein product is CASSPQRGPYEQYF. The chain recombines TRBV11-3 with TRBJ2-7; 7 bases align to TRBD2. The length of the CDR3 is 14 residues. Germline V lookup: CDR1 SGHNT, CDR2 YENEEA. V shed 6 bases and J 2 bases; nucleotides not matched to a gene: 7. Drawing the rest from reference TRBV11-3 and TRBJ2-7, the complete variable domain is EAGVVQSPRYKIIEKKQPVAFWCNPISGHNTLYWYLQNLGQGPELLIRYENEEAVDDSQLPKDRFSAERLKGVDSTLKIQPAELGDSAVYLCASSPQRGPYEQYFGPGTRLTVT.

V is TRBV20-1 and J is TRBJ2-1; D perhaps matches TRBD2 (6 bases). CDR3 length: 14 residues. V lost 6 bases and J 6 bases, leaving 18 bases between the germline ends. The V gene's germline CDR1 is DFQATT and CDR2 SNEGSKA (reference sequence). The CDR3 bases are TGCAGTGCCGTGCCAGGGAGGTCGAGCAATGAGCAGTTCTTC. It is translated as CSAVPGRSSNEQFF.

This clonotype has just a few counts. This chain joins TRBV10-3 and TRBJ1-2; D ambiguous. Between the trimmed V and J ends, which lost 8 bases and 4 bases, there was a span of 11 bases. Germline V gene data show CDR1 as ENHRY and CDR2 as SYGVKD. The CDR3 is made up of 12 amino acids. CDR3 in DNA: TGTGCCATCGTAGCCATCGGCTATGGCTACACCTTC. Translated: CAIVAIGYGYTF.

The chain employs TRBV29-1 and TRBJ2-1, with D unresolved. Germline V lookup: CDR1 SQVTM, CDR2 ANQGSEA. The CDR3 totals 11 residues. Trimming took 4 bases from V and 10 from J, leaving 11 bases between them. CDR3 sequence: CSVVAMVEQFF. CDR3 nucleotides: TGCAGCGTTGTAGCTATGGTGGAGCAGTTCTTC.